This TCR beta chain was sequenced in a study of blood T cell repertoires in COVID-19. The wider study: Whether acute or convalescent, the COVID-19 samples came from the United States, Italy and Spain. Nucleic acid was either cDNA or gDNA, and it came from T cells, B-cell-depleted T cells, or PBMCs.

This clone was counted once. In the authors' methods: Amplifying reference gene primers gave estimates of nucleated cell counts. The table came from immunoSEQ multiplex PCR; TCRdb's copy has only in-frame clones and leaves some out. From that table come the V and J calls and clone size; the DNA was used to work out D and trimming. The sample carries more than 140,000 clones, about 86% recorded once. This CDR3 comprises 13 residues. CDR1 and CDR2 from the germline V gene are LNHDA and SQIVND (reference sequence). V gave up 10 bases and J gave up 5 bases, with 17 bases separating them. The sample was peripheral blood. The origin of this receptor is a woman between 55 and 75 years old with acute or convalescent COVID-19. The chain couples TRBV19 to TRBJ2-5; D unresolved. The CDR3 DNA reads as TGTGCCACCCGTTCGAATGCCGAGGAGACCCAGTACTTC. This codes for CATRSNAEETQYF.